The 24 T cell receptor beta chains in this list originate from one sample, sequenced in a study of CD8+ T cells in alopecia areata. Extracted from the samples, RNA was reverse transcribed into cDNA to serve as the sequencing template. Generated by immunoSEQ multiplex PCR, the TCRdb table keeps only in-frame clones and is missing some. The repertoire holds a few hundred thousand clones, with under 80% as singletons. The material was CD4+ T cells sorted from blood, obtained at week 0. The receptors were gathered from a human donor with alopecia areata.

This chain's CDR3 is CASSPSGSTGELFF. CDR3 DNA: TGTGCCAGCAGTCCGTCGGGGTCCACCGGGGAGCTGTTTTTT. The J gene is TRBJ2-2, the V gene TRBV7-9; tentatively, D is TRBD2 (5 bases). The CDR3 has 14 amino acids. V was shortened by 6 bases and J by 4 bases, with 12 bases between the two germline ends. CDR1 is SEHNR and CDR2 is FQNEAQ in the germline V gene (reference sequence).

Only one count was recorded for this clone. This chain links TRBV6-5 with TRBJ2-7, with TRBD1 matching over 10 bases. Germline-derived CDR1 and CDR2 are MNHEY and SVGAGI. Unmatched junction bases numbered 5, after V lost 2 bases and J lost 7 bases. The CDR3 consists of 14 residues. The CDR3 is CASSYLGTGEEQYF. The DNA for the CDR3 is TGTGCCAGCAGTTACCTCGGGACAGGGGAAGAGCAGTACTTC.

This sequence joins TRBV4-1 and TRBJ2-7; 9 bases map to TRBD1. The length of the CDR3 is 15 residues. V trimming: 4 bases; J trimming: 1 base; junction bases outside the gene matches: 5. CDR1 MGHRA and CDR2 YSYEKL come from the germline V gene. The CDR3 sequence: CASSLGTGNSYEQYF. The CDR3 DNA sequence: TGCGCCAGCAGCCTCGGGACAGGGAATTCCTACGAGCAGTACTTC.

This chain connects TRBV6-5 to TRBJ1-1; the D gene is possibly TRBD1 (5 bases). CDR1 MNHEY and CDR2 SVGAGI come from the germline V gene. V lost 2 bases and J lost 9, with 16 bases in between. The CDR3 is 14 amino acids. CDR3 nucleotides: TGTGCCAGCAGTTACCTCACTGGGGGGGACCAAGCTTTCTTT. Protein sequence: CASSYLTGGDQAFF.

The chain combines TRBV18 with TRBJ2-7; TRBD1 aligns across 8 bases. The length of the CDR3 is 15 residues. The ends lost 4 bases at V and 4 bases at J; junction bases unmatched: 9. Germline CDR1 reads KGHSH; CDR2 reads LQKENI. The chain's CDR3 is CASSQGQGAGYEQYF. The CDR3 DNA is TGTGCCAGCTCACAGGGGCAGGGGGCCGGGTACGAGCAGTACTTC.

The gene calls are TRBV5-1 and TRBJ2-2, with a possible D match to TRBD1 (6 bases). V lost 5 bases, J lost 6 bases, and 14 bases lay in between. The V gene's germline CDR1 is SGHRS and CDR2 YFSETQ. The CDR3 runs to 14 residues. The CDR3 nucleotides read TGCGCCAGCAGTGTCCAAGAGGGGGCCGGGGAGCTGTTTTTT. Its translation: CASSVQEGAGELFF.

The rearrangement links TRBV5-1 to TRBJ1-6; D may be TRBD1 (5 bases). Trimming stripped 2 bases from V and 5 bases from J, with 8 bases between. The CDR3 loop spans 14 amino acids. CDR1 and CDR2 from the germline V gene are SGHRS and YFSETQ. The CDR3 nucleotides are TGCGCCAGCAGCTTACCAGGGAATAATTCACCCCTCCACTTT. This codes for CASSLPGNNSPLHF.

This clone was recorded only once. The V and J genes are TRBV7-2 and TRBJ2-3, with D perhaps TRBD2 (5 bases). The CDR3 sequence is 14 residues long. Germline V gene sequence: CDR1 SGHTA, CDR2 FQGNSA. The V end was cut by 3 bases, the J end by 6 bases, with 13 bases between. CDR3 bases: TGTGCCAGCAGCTTTAGTGAGGGTTTGGATACGCAGTATTTT. Translation: CASSFSEGLDTQYF. Variable domain in full (rest from reference TRBV7-2 and TRBJ2-3): GAGVSQSPSNKVTEKGKDVELRCDPISGHTALYWYRQSLGQGLEFLIYFQGNSAPDKSGLPSDRFSAERTGGSVSTLTIQRTQQEDSAVYLCASSFSEGLDTQYFGPGTRLTVL.

The sample holds a few counts of this clone. The genes are TRBV2 and TRBJ1-1; 7 bases agree with TRBD1. The germline V gene has CDR1 SNHLY and CDR2 FYNNEI. V shed 7 bases and J 0 bases; nucleotides not matched to a gene: 5. This CDR3 comprises 14 residues. CDR3 DNA sequence: TGTGCCAGCACCTTCGACAGGGTGAACACTGAAGCTTTCTTT. Translated: CASTFDRVNTEAFF.

The chain joins TRBV7-9 to TRBJ2-7; D gene uncertain. The CDR3 totals 14 residues. Deletions cut 0 bases from V and 0 bases from J, with 6 bases between. Looked up from germline, CDR1 is SEHNR and CDR2 is FQNEAQ (reference sequence). The CDR3 here is CASSLARSSYEQYF. For the CDR3, the DNA is TGTGCCAGCAGCTTAGCGCGGAGCTCCTACGAGCAGTACTTC.

This clone turned up a few times. The CDR3 is CASSLRPRGSYNSPLHF. CDR3 DNA sequence: TGTGCCAGCAGTTTAAGGCCCCGGGGGTCCTATAATTCACCCCTCCACTTT. This chain connects TRBV27 to TRBJ1-6; TRBD1 is a possible D gene (5 bases). V was trimmed by 2 bases and J by 1 base, leaving 12 bases between them. Germline assignment: CDR1 MNHEY and CDR2 SMNVEV (reference sequence). CDR3 length equals 17 residues.

The V gene is TRBV18, the J gene TRBJ2-7; 7 bases align to TRBD1. The CDR3 loop spans 13 amino acids. V dropped 6 bases and J dropped 3; count of bases not matched to a gene: 5. The germline gives CDR1 KGHSH, CDR2 LQKENI. CDR3 amino acids: CASSEDRVYEQYF. The CDR3 DNA is TGTGCCAGCTCCGAAGACAGGGTCTACGAGCAGTACTTC. The whole variable domain, remainder taken from reference TRBV18 and TRBJ2-7, is NAGVMQNPRHLVRRRGQEARLRCSPMKGHSHVYWYRQLPEEGLKFMVYLQKENIIDESGMPKERFSAEFPKEGPSILRIQQVVRGDSAAYFCASSEDRVYEQYFGPGTRLTVT.

The rearrangement links TRBV29-1 to TRBJ2-6; no firm D call. There are 12 residues in the CDR3. V was shortened by 5 bases and J by 0 bases, with 2 bases between the two germline ends. Germline V gives CDR1 SQVTM, CDR2 ANQGSEA. CDR3 DNA sequence: TGCAGCGTTCCCTCTGGGGCCAACGTCCTGACTTTC. Translation gives CSVPSGANVLTF.

V usage is TRBV4-1 and J usage is TRBJ2-5; TRBD2 matches 11 bases. The J segment lost 5 bases and the V segment lost 0 bases, leaving 11 bases of the junction unmatched. Germline V gene sequence: CDR1 MGHRA, CDR2 YSYEKL. This CDR3 comprises 18 residues. This chain's CDR3 is CASSQEKLAGGTRETQYF. The CDR3 nucleotides read TGCGCCAGCAGCCAAGAGAAGTTAGCGGGGGGGACTCGGGAGACCCAGTACTTC.

Worth noting for this clone: The same CDR3 also results from other DNA sequences found in this sample. The CDR3 DNA reads as TGTGCCTGGAGCGCCGGGGGGAGCTCCTACGAGCAGTACTTC. It is translated as CAWSAGGSSYEQYF. The rearrangement uses TRBV30 and TRBJ2-7, with 7 nucleotides matching TRBD2. Germline CDR1 and CDR2: GTSNPN and SVGIG (reference sequence). CDR3 length: 14 amino acids. V dropped 3 bases and J dropped 0; count of bases not matched to a gene: 5.

This clone was detected once. The V call is TRBV30, the J call TRBJ2-7; possibly TRBD1 for D (5 bases). The CDR3 runs 13 residues. CDR1 and CDR2 (germline): GTSNPN, SVGIG (reference sequence). Deletions cut 0 bases from V and 1 base from J, with 7 bases between. The CDR3 sequence is CAWSVQGSYEQYF. DNA of the CDR3: TGTGCCTGGAGTGTTCAGGGATCCTACGAGCAGTACTTC.

The rearrangement uses TRBV30 and TRBJ2-3; 9 bases align to TRBD1. Losses at the gene ends were 0 bases for V and 1 base for J; bases not matched to a gene: 2. CDR1 and CDR2 (germline): GTSNPN, SVGIG (reference sequence). The CDR3 has 15 amino acids. The CDR3, as DNA: TGTGCCTGGAGTGTATGGACAGGGGGCACAGATACGCAGTATTTT. Protein sequence: CAWSVWTGGTDTQYF.

V and J are TRBV4-2 and TRBJ1-2; possible D gene TRBD1, 6 bases. CDR1 is LGHNA and CDR2 is YNFKEQ in the germline V gene. The CDR3 is 14 amino acids. V was clipped by 6 bases and J by 3 bases, with 14 bases between them. The CDR3 DNA follows: TGTGCCAGCAGTCGGACAAAGGGGGACTATGGCTACACCTTC. This sequence encodes CASSRTKGDYGYTF.

This clone turned up a few times. The chain combines TRBV29-1 with TRBJ2-2; D ambiguous. Germline lookup yields CDR1 SQVTM and CDR2 ANQGSEA. The CDR3 loop spans 14 amino acids. The CDR3 DNA follows: TGCACGTTCCCCGGGCCCGCGAACACCGGGGAGCTGTTTTTT. Translating gives CTFPGPANTGELFF.

The chain links TRBV7-8 to TRBJ1-6; no firm D call. CDR1 is SGHVS, CDR2 FQNEAQ, per germline. The CDR3 has 17 residues. With 1 base removed from V and 3 bases from J, the gap between germline ends came to 13 bases. The CDR3: CASSLVGGINYNSPLHF. The CDR3 nucleotides are TGTGCCAGCAGCTTAGTTGGCGGTATTAACTATAATTCACCCCTCCACTTT. Supplemented by reference TRBV7-8 and TRBJ1-6, the full variable domain reads GAGVSQSPRYKVAKRGQDVALRCDPISGHVSLFWYQQALGQGPEFLTYFQNEAQLDKSGLPSDRFFAERPEGSVSTLKIQRTQQEDSAVYLCASSLVGGINYNSPLHFGNGTRLTVT.

The chain couples TRBV4-1 to TRBJ2-3; D might be TRBD1 or TRBD2, each matching 5 bases. CDR1 MGHRA and CDR2 YSYEKL come from the germline V gene. The CDR3 has 15 residues. Trimming cost V 4 bases and J 0 bases, with 11 bases left between them. CDR3 in amino acids: CASSRRDGSTDTQYF. The CDR3 coding sequence is TGCGCCAGCAGCCGAAGGGACGGAAGCACAGATACGCAGTATTTT.

The rearrangement joins TRBV6-5 to TRBJ1-2; a weak D match, TRBD1 (5 bases). Germline assignment: CDR1 MNHEY and CDR2 SVGAGI. This CDR3 region has 11 residues. Trimming removed 5 bases from V and 8 bases from J, with 9 bases in between. CDR3 protein: CASSQGWGYTF. In DNA form, the CDR3 reads TGTGCCAGCAGTCAGGGTTGGGGCTACACCTTC.

The chain links TRBV30 to TRBJ1-4; D not resolved. The CDR3 totals 13 residues. V shed 1 base and J shed 8 bases, with 11 bases lying between them. Germline CDR1 and CDR2: GTSNPN and SVGIG (reference sequence). In DNA form, the CDR3 reads TGTGCCTGGAGTGGAAGCAGTCGGGAAAAACTGTTTTTT. Translated: CAWSGSSREKLFF.

J is TRBJ1-1 and V is TRBV29-1; D not certain. The V gene lost 7 bases and the J gene lost 3 bases, with 12 bases spanning the gap. The CDR3 consists of 12 residues. CDR1 and CDR2 from the germline V gene are SQVTM and ANQGSEA. The CDR3 sequence: CSASLWDTEAFF. CDR3 sequence (DNA): TGCAGCGCTAGTCTCTGGGACACTGAAGCTTTCTTT. Full variable domain (outside the CDR3, taken from reference TRBV29-1 and TRBJ1-1): SAVISQKPSRDICQRGTSLTIQCQVDSQVTMMFWYRQQPGQSLTLIATANQGSEATYESGFVIDKFPISRPNLTFSTLTVSNMSPEDSSIYLCSASLWDTEAFFGQGTRLTVV.